These 28 T cell receptor beta chains share one sample of origin, sequenced in a study of blood T cell repertoires in COVID-19. Clones were read by immunoSEQ multiplex PCR, and TCRdb kept only the in-frame ones, dropping some. Counted here are about 160,000 clones, roughly 88% occurring once; the ten biggest clones make up 6.5% to 8.5%. Specimen: PBMCs or T cells enriched from blood (not recorded which). All receptors come from a woman between 45 and 65 years old who had recovered from COVID-19.

This chain links TRBV9 with TRBJ1-1, with 8 bases matching TRBD1. Per germline, CDR1 SGDLS and CDR2 YYNGEE. The CDR3 sequence is 15 residues long. With V trimmed by 1 base and J by 1 base, 3 bases remained unmatched. For the CDR3, the DNA is TGTGCCAGCAGCGTACGGACAGGGCCGAACACTGAAGCTTTCTTT. Protein sequence: CASSVRTGPNTEAFF.

This clone was recorded a few times. This chain links TRBV7-9 with TRBJ1-2, with no clear D. V was cut by 1 base and J by 4 bases, with 4 bases left in between. Germline V CDR1 and CDR2: SEHNR, FQNEAQ (reference sequence). The CDR3 is 12 residues long. This CDR3 reads CASSLDRYGYTF. The CDR3 nucleotides read TGTGCCAGCAGCTTAGATCGCTATGGCTACACCTTC.

The chain has TRBV19 and TRBJ2-7; tentatively, D is TRBD1 (6 bases). Trimming took off 3 bases at V and 2 bases at J, with 11 bases between the two ends. CDR1 is LNHDA, CDR2 SQIVND, per germline (reference sequence). The CDR3 extends over 14 amino acids. CDR3 residues: CASSIRTGPYEQYF. CDR3 in DNA: TGTGCCAGTAGTATCCGAACAGGGCCCTACGAGCAGTACTTC.

J is TRBJ1-6 and V is TRBV19, with D possibly being TRBD1 (5 bases). With 3 bases removed from V and 11 bases from J, the gap between germline ends came to 20 bases. CDR1 is LNHDA, CDR2 SQIVND, per germline (reference sequence). The length of the CDR3 is 16 residues. The CDR3 loop reads CASSIRLGAKGTPLHF. CDR3 coding DNA: TGTGCCAGTAGTATCCGCCTTGGGGCAAAGGGTACACCCCTCCACTTT.

V usage is TRBV2 and J usage is TRBJ1-6; D gene uncertain. Germline assignment: CDR1 SNHLY and CDR2 FYNNEI. V was cut by 3 bases and J by 7 bases, with 7 bases left in between. This CDR3 has 13 amino acids. CDR3 amino acids: CASSDRRNSPLHF. The CDR3 coding sequence is TGTGCCAGCAGTGACAGGCGAAATTCACCCCTCCACTTT.

The chain recombines TRBV11-2 with TRBJ2-2, with TRBD1 matching 10 bases. V dropped 3 bases and J dropped 6; count of bases not matched to a gene: 4. Germline-derived CDR1 and CDR2 are SGHAT and FQNNGV. CDR3 length: 15 amino acids. The chain's CDR3 is CASSFYGQGAGELFF. CDR3 DNA: TGTGCCAGCAGCTTTTACGGACAGGGGGCCGGGGAGCTGTTTTTT.

The CDR3 loop reads CASSTGHPQETQYF. CDR3 bases: TGTGCCAGCAGTACGGGACACCCACAAGAGACCCAGTACTTC. This chain links TRBV6-2 or TRBV6-3 with TRBJ2-5; D perhaps matches TRBD1 (6 bases). V lost 5 bases and J 2 bases, leaving 12 bases between the germline ends. The germline CDR1 and CDR2 sequences are MNHEY and SVGEGT. The CDR3 runs to 14 residues.

J is TRBJ1-1 and V is TRBV3-1 (or the pseudogene TRBV3-2); TRBD1 agrees at 7 bases. The J segment lost 7 bases and the V segment lost 4 bases, leaving 15 bases of the junction unmatched. The CDR3 has 16 residues. Germline V gene data show CDR1 as LGHDT and CDR2 as YNNKEL (reference sequence). Written as DNA, the CDR3 is TGTGCCAGCAGCCGAGGGGATCTGGTGGACAGGAGTGAAGCTTTCTTT. It translates to CASSRGDLVDRSEAFF.

This clone was observed once. This chain links TRBV7-2 with TRBJ2-1, with D perhaps TRBD2 (6 bases). This CDR3 is built from 14 residues. Trimming took off 6 bases at V and 0 bases at J, with 9 bases between the two ends. Germline lookup yields CDR1 SGHTA and CDR2 FQGNSA. The CDR3 spells CASRDGSSYNEQFF. CDR3 bases: TGTGCCAGCAGGGACGGGAGCTCCTACAATGAGCAGTTCTTC.

The J gene is TRBJ1-2, the V gene TRBV6-5; no firm D call. This CDR3 is built from 14 residues. The germline gives CDR1 MNHEY, CDR2 SVGAGI. The V end lost 5 bases, the J end lost 4 bases, and 14 bases lay between the germline ends. CDR3 coding DNA: TGTGCCAGCAGTCGCAATAGCAAGACCTATGGCTACACCTTC. This gives the protein CASSRNSKTYGYTF.

CDR3 in amino acids: CASSLSLAGGDFSYNEQFF. For the CDR3, the DNA is TGTGCCAGCAGCTTATCTCTTGCGGGGGGCGATTTTTCCTACAATGAGCAGTTCTTC. V gene TRBV7-8 combines with J gene TRBJ2-1; 8 bases map to TRBD2. V gave up 2 bases and J gave up 1 base; unmatched junction bases: 13. Germline V gives CDR1 SGHVS, CDR2 FQNEAQ. CDR3 length: 19 amino acids.

The CDR3 sequence is CASSPWTGADNEQFF. Here the CDR3 DNA reads TGTGCCAGCAGCCCCTGGACAGGGGCGGACAATGAGCAGTTCTTC. This chain connects TRBV7-8 to TRBJ2-1; 9 positions match TRBD1. Germline assignment: CDR1 SGHVS and CDR2 FQNEAQ. With 5 bases clipped from V and 5 bases from J, the junction kept 7 bases outside the gene matches. The CDR3 has 15 residues.

The V call is TRBV7-2, the J call TRBJ2-2, with 7 bases aligning to TRBD1. The CDR3 has 14 amino acids. From germline, CDR1 is SGHTA and CDR2 FQGNSA. V lost 5 bases to trimming and J lost 5 bases; unmatched junction nucleotides: 5. CDR3 nucleotide sequence: TGTGCCAGCAGCCGGGACAGCACAACCGGGGAGCTGTTTTTT. Its protein is CASSRDSTTGELFF.

The table lists this clone with a count of one. The chain uses TRBV15 and TRBJ2-7, with a weak D call TRBD2 (5 bases). V shed 0 bases and J shed 6 bases, with 9 bases lying between them. Germline V gives CDR1 LNHNV, CDR2 YYDKDF (reference sequence). This CDR3 has 13 amino acids. The CDR3 is CATSRDEAGEQYF. CDR3 DNA: TGTGCCACCAGCAGAGATGAGGCGGGCGAGCAGTACTTC.

Note on this clone: The sample contains more than one DNA sequence encoding this CDR3. The chain recombines TRBV30 with TRBJ2-3, with 9 bases aligning to TRBD2. The CDR3 spans 15 residues. After removal of 1 base from V and 3 bases from J, the junction contained 5 bases not matched to a gene. CDR1 and CDR2 from the germline V gene are GTSNPN and SVGIG (reference sequence). The CDR3 coding sequence is TGTGCCTGGAGTGGGCTAGCGGGGTCAACAGATACGCAGTATTTT. Translation gives CAWSGLAGSTDTQYF.

In its sample, this clone was seen once. The chain links TRBV7-2 to TRBJ1-2; possible D gene TRBD1, 5 bases. Germline assignment: CDR1 SGHTA and CDR2 FQGNSA. This CDR3 comprises 15 residues. Trimming pared 6 bases from V and 2 bases from J, leaving 16 bases between. The CDR3 loop reads CASRQNRIINYGYTF. The CDR3 DNA sequence: TGTGCCAGCAGACAAAACAGGATTATAAACTATGGCTACACCTTC. Full variable domain (missing parts from reference TRBV7-2 and TRBJ1-2): GAGVSQSPSNKVTEKGKDVELRCDPISGHTALYWYRQSLGQGLEFLIYFQGNSAPDKSGLPSDRFSAERTGGSVSTLTIQRTQQEDSAVYLCASRQNRIINYGYTFGSGTRLTVV.

This clone appeared a few times. The rearrangement joins TRBV7-6 to TRBJ2-7; TRBD2 aligns across 7 bases. The germline V gene encodes CDR1 SGHVS and CDR2 FNYEAQ. The J segment lost 2 bases and the V segment lost 5 bases, leaving 18 bases of the junction unmatched. This CDR3 is 18 amino acids long. In DNA, the CDR3 is TGTGCCAGCAGCCTCCGGGGGAGGGGCGATTTTCCCACCTACGAGCAGTACTTC. Its translation is CASSLRGRGDFPTYEQYF.

The rearrangement uses TRBV3-1 (or the pseudogene TRBV3-2) and TRBJ1-1; the D is unclear. The CDR3 has 13 amino acids. The V and J ends lost 2 bases and 7 bases respectively, with 11 bases between them. Looked up from germline, CDR1 is LGHDT and CDR2 is YNNKEL (reference sequence). The CDR3 sequence is CASSQNAPVEAFF. The CDR3 nucleotides read TGTGCCAGCAGCCAAAACGCCCCAGTTGAAGCTTTCTTT.

The V call is TRBV9, the J call TRBJ2-1; 10 bases agree with TRBD2. CDR1 is SGDLS, CDR2 YYNGEE, per germline. The CDR3 totals 18 residues. The V segment lost 4 bases and the J segment 2 bases; nucleotides outside the gene matches: 12. The CDR3 DNA follows: TGTGCCAGCAGCCTCGGAGTGGGAGCGGGGGGGCCCTACAATGAGCAGTTCTTC. This sequence encodes CASSLGVGAGGPYNEQFF.

Only one count was recorded for this clone. The rearrangement links TRBV4-2 to TRBJ2-1; 10 nucleotides align to TRBD2. V lost 0 bases and J lost 10; bases outside the gene matches: 12. The CDR3 loop spans 17 amino acids. Germline lookup yields CDR1 LGHNA and CDR2 YNFKEQ. As DNA, the CDR3 is TGTGCCAGCAGCCAAGATTCCGGTAGCGGGGGGCCAGGGGAGCAGTTCTTC. Its translation is CASSQDSGSGGPGEQFF.

The genes are TRBV11-2 and TRBJ1-4, with D possibly TRBD1 on 5 matching bases. The CDR3 has 15 amino acids. CDR1 is SGHAT, CDR2 FQNNGV, per germline. The V gene lost 5 bases and the J gene lost 6 bases, with 16 bases spanning the gap. CDR3 in amino acids: CASSPSTGGDEKLFF. CDR3 nucleotide sequence: TGTGCCAGCAGCCCTTCGACCGGGGGTGATGAAAAACTGTTTTTT.

The J gene is TRBJ2-5, the V gene TRBV11-2, with D hard to call. CDR1 and CDR2 from the germline V gene are SGHAT and FQNNGV. The CDR3 is 14 amino acids. V lost 0 bases, J lost 4 bases, and 9 bases lay in between. CDR3: CASSLEGPGETQYF. The CDR3 coding sequence is TGTGCCAGCAGCTTAGAAGGTCCAGGAGAGACCCAGTACTTC.

CDR3 loop: CASSPDRSPNSPLHF. CDR3 DNA: TGTGCCAGCAGCCCGGACAGGAGCCCTAATTCACCCCTCCACTTT. This chain joins TRBV6-5 and TRBJ1-6, with 7 positions matching TRBD1. Germline CDR1 MNHEY, CDR2 SVGAGI. The CDR3 contains 15 residues. The junction had 8 bases not matched to a gene; V was cut back by 6 bases and J by 6 bases.

As to this clone: Other DNA sequences in this specimen translate into the identical CDR3. The chain uses TRBV24-1 and TRBJ1-5; D is uncertain. Germline V gives CDR1 KGHDR, CDR2 SFDVKD. This CDR3 spans 15 amino acids. Trimming took 2 bases from V and 3 from J, leaving 10 bases between them. Here the CDR3 DNA reads TGTGCCACCAGTGATTCAGGAGGGTCCAATCAGCCCCAGCATTTT. Translation gives CATSDSGGSNQPQHF.

This sequence joins TRBV6-2 or TRBV6-3 and TRBJ2-7, with TRBD1 identical over 7 bases. The CDR3 totals 14 residues. Germline V gives CDR1 MNHEY, CDR2 SVGEGT. The trim removed 4 bases at V and 4 bases at J, leaving 7 bases unmatched. As DNA, the CDR3 is TGTGCCAGCAGTTTCCTGACAGGGAGTTACGAGCAGTACTTC. As protein: CASSFLTGSYEQYF.

This chain links TRBV10-3 with TRBJ2-4; 15 bases are a match to TRBD2. The ends lost 3 bases at V and 8 bases at J; junction bases unmatched: 8. Germline CDR1 is ENHRY and CDR2 is SYGVKD. This CDR3 spans 17 amino acids. The CDR3 nucleotides read TGTGCCATCAGTGACCCCGGGACTAGCGGGGGGTCGCACATTCAGTACTTC. Its translation is CAISDPGTSGGSHIQYF.

This chain links TRBV11-2 with TRBJ2-7, with a tentative D call TRBD1 (5 bases). The germline CDR1 and CDR2 sequences are SGHAT and FQNNGV. The CDR3 totals 13 residues. The germline V and J ends were trimmed by 4 bases and 7 bases, with 14 bases remaining between them. The CDR3 nucleotides are TGTGCCAGCAGCTCAGGGTTGGGTGGGGAGCAGTACTTC. Its protein product is CASSSGLGGEQYF. The full variable domain, in which reference TRBV11-2 and TRBJ2-7 provide the parts outside the CDR3, is EAGVAQSPRYKIIEKRQSVAFWCNPISGHATLYWYQQILGQGPKLLIQFQNNGVVDDSQLPKDRFSAERLKGVDSTLKIQPAKLEDSAVYLCASSSGLGGEQYFGPGTRLTVT.

This chain links TRBV12-3 or TRBV12-4 with TRBJ1-5; D possibly corresponds to TRBD1 (5 bases). Trimming took off 3 bases at V and 7 bases at J, with 10 bases between the two ends. The CDR3 loop spans 13 amino acids. The DNA of the CDR3 is TGTGCCAGCAGTTTCGCCAGGGCCCAGCCCCAGCATTTT. Amino acid sequence: CASSFARAQPQHF.